A selection of T cell receptor beta chains follows, all from one sample in a study of T cell repertoires in cytomegalovirus infection. TCRdb used MiXCR to reprocess the reads, holding one entry per CDR3 protein. The repertoire includes around 530,000 distinct CDR3 sequences, about 25% of them detected once, and roughly 13% sits in the top ten. Sequencing input: PBMCs. These receptors were collected from a human donor in good health (CMV status not recorded). Some clones in this sample may be carry-over from other donors' samples. CDR3s leave out the opening cysteine and the closing phenylalanine or tryptophan. Fields, in order: V gene, J gene, CDR3 protein.

TRBV10-3,TRBJ2-5,AISRAEQETQY
TRBV20-1,TRBJ2-3,SASLLVADTQY
TRBV29-1,TRBJ1-6,SASTGGGGPLH
TRBV7-8,TRBJ1-1,ASSYVGRNKNTEAF
TRBV7-2,TRBJ1-2,ASSLGQGQGYT
TRBV12-5,TRBJ2-2,ASEGPNTGELF
TRBV29-1,TRBJ1-1,SARELNTEAF
TRBV18,TRBJ2-6,ASSPMTQGPPTHSGANVLT
TRBV28,TRBJ2-7,ASSLGGSSHEQY
TRBV11-2,TRBJ1-1,ASRPIQGNTEAF
TRBV7-9,TRBJ2-3,ASSLALASTDTQY
TRBV6-2/TRBV6-3,TRBJ2-1,ASSYPSRSSYNEQF
TRBV29-1,TRBJ2-5,SVAALGALETQY
TRBV7-3,TRBJ2-3,ASSLRRSGTSGGNTQY
TRBV24-1,TRBJ2-5,ATSDPDRFQETQY
TRBV7-2,TRBJ1-6,ASSFTGVSYNSPLH
TRBV12-3/TRBV12-4,TRBJ2-7,ASSPMGSYEQY
TRBV7-2,TRBJ2-1,ASSLGTLSYNEQF
TRBV9,TRBJ2-2,ASSVGSSGELF
TRBV6-2/TRBV6-3,TRBJ1-2,ASSKTVYGYT
TRBV20-1,TRBJ2-1,SAPGTARDEQF
TRBV10-3,TRBJ2-7,AISEWGTGGEQY
TRBV18,TRBJ2-7,ASSPPSRGPYEQY
TRBV7-2,TRBJ2-1,ASSLAGGDSTEQF
TRBV7-9,TRBJ2-7,ASSRTSSYEQY
TRBV20-1,TRBJ2-1,SARAGGYNEQF
TRBV6-5,TRBJ2-3,ASSYLVAGDTQY
TRBV4-3,TRBJ2-1,ASSQLIPPNEQF
TRBV15,TRBJ1-2,ATSRDSRVNYGYT
TRBV28,TRBJ1-2,ASSPGDRGLAGYT
TRBV6-5,TRBJ2-6,ASSYDRGSGANVLT
TRBV20-1,TRBJ2-7,SASQASRVEQY
TRBV6-2/TRBV6-3,TRBJ2-1,ASSPHGLEQF